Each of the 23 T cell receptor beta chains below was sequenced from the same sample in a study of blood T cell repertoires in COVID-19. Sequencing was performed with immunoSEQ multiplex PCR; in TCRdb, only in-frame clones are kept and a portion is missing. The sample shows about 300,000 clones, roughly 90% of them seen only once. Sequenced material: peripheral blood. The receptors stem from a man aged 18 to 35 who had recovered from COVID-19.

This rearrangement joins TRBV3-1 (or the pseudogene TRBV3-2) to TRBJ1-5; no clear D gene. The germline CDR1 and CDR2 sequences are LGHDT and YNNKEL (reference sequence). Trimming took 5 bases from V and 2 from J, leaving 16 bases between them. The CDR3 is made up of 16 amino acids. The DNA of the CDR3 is TGTGCCAGCAGCTCACGAGGCGGGGTGGGCAATCAGCCCCAGCATTTT. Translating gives CASSSRGGVGNQPQHF.

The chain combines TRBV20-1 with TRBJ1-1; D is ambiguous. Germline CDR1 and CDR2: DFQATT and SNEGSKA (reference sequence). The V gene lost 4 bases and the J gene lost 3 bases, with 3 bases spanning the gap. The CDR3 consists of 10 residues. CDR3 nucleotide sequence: TGCAGTGCTATAGACACTGAAGCTTTCTTT. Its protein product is CSAIDTEAFF.

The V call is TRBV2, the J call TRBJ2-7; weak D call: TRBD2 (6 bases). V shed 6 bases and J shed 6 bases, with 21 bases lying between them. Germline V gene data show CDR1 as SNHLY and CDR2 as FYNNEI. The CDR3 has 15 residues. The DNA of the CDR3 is TGTGCCAGCAGGCTGGCGGGGCCTATAGGATCCGAGCAGTACTTC. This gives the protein CASRLAGPIGSEQYF. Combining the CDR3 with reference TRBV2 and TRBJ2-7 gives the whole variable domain EPEVTQTPSHQVTQMGQEVILRCVPISNHLYFYWYRQILGQKVEFLVSFYNNEISEKSEIFDDQFSVERPDGSNFTLKIRSTKLEDSAMYFCASRLAGPIGSEQYFGPGTRLTVT.

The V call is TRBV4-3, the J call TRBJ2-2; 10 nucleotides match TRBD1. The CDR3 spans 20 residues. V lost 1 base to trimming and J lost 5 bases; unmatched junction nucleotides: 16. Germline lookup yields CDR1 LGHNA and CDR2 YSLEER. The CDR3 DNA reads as TGCGCCAGCAGCCAAGTTAGGGGGACAGGGGCCTTTGAGGGGACCGGGGAGCTGTTTTTT. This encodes CASSQVRGTGAFEGTGELFF.

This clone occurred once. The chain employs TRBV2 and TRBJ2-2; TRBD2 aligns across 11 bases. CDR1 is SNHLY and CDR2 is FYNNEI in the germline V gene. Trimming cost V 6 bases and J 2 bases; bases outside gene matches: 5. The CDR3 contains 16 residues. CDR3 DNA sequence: TGTGCCAGCAGGCCGGGACTAGCGGTAAACACCGGGGAGCTGTTTTTT. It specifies CASRPGLAVNTGELFF. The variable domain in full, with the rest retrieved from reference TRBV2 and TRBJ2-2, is EPEVTQTPSHQVTQMGQEVILRCVPISNHLYFYWYRQILGQKVEFLVSFYNNEISEKSEIFDDQFSVERPDGSNFTLKIRSTKLEDSAMYFCASRPGLAVNTGELFFGEGSRLTVL.

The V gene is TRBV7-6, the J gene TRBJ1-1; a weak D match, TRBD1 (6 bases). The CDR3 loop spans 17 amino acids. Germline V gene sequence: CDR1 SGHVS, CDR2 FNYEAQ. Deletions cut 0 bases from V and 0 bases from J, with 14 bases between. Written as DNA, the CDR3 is TGTGCCAGCAGCTTAGCAGCGACAGGCTACATGAACACTGAAGCTTTCTTT. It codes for CASSLAATGYMNTEAFF.

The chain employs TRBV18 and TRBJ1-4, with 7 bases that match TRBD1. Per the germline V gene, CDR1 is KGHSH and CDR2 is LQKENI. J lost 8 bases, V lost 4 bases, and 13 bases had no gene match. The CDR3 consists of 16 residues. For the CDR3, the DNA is TGTGCCAGCTCACTAACGTATCAGGGGGTGGAAGAAAAACTGTTTTTT. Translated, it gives CASSLTYQGVEEKLFF.

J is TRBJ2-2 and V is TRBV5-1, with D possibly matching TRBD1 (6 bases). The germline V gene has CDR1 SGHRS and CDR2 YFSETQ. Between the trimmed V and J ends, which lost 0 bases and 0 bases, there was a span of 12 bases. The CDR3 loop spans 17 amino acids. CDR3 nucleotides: TGCGCCAGCAGCTTGGCGACTGGGACAACGAACACCGGGGAGCTGTTTTTT. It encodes CASSLATGTTNTGELFF.

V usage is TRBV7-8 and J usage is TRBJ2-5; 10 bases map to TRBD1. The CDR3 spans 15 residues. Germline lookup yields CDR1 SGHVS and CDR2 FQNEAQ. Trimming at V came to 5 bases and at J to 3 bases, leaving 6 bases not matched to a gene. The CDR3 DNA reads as TGTGCCAGCAGCCTCCTTGGGACAGGGGAAGAGACCCAGTACTTC. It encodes CASSLLGTGEETQYF.

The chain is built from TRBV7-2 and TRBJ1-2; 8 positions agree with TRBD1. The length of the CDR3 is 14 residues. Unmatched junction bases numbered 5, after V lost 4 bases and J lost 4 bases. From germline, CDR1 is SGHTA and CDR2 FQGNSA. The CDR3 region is CASSSGQGSYGYTF. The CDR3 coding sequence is TGTGCCAGCAGCTCCGGACAGGGCTCCTATGGCTACACCTTC.

The CDR3 nucleotides read TGTGCCAGCAGCTCCGGGACAGGGAATTCACCCCTCCACTTT. It translates to CASSSGTGNSPLHF. V gene TRBV7-3 combines with J gene TRBJ1-6, with 9 bases identical to TRBD1. Unmatched junction bases numbered 2, after V lost 4 bases and J lost 7 bases. The germline V gene encodes CDR1 SGHTA and CDR2 FQGTGA. The CDR3 contains 14 residues. The complete variable domain, with remaining parts taken from reference TRBV7-3 and TRBJ1-6, reads GAGVSQTPSNKVTEKGKYVELRCDPISGHTALYWYRQSLGQGPEFLIYFQGTGAADDSGLPNDRFFAVRPEGSVSTLKIQRTERGDSAVYLCASSSGTGNSPLHFGNGTRLTVT.

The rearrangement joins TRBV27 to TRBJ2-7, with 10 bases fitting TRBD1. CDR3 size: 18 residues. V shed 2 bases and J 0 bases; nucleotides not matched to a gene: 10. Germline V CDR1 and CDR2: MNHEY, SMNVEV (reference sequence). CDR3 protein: CASSLITWTGGSSYEQYF. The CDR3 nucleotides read TGTGCCAGCAGTTTAATAACGTGGACAGGGGGGTCCTCCTACGAGCAGTACTTC.

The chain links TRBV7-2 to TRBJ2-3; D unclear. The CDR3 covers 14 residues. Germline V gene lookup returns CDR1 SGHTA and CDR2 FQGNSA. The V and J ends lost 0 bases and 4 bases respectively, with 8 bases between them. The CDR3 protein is CASSLAYLADTQYF. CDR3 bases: TGTGCCAGCAGCTTAGCCTACTTAGCAGATACGCAGTATTTT.

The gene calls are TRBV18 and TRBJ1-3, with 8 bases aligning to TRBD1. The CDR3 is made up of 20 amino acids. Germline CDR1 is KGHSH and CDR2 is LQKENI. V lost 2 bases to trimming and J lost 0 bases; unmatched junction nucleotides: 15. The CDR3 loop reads CASSPTYYRDRTTSGNTIYF. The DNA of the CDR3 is TGTGCCAGCTCACCAACTTACTACCGGGACAGGACCACCTCTGGAAACACCATATATTTT.

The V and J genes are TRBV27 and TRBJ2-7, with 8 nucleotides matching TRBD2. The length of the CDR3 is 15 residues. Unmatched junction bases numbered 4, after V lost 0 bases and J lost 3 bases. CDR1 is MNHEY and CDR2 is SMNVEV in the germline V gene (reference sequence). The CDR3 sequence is CASSLSGSGVYEQYF. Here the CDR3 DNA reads TGTGCCAGCAGTTTATCGGGTAGCGGGGTCTACGAGCAGTACTTC.

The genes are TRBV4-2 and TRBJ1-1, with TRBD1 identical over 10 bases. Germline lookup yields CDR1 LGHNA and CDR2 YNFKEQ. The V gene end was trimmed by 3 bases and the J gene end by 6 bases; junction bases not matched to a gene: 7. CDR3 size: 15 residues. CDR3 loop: CASSQGQGKFPEAFF. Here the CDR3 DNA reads TGTGCCAGCAGCCAGGGACAGGGGAAGTTCCCTGAAGCTTTCTTT.

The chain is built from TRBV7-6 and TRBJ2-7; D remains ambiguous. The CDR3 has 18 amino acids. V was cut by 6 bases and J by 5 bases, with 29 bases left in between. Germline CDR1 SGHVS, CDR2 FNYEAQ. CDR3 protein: CASSLRPKESSLGDEQYF. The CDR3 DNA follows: TGTGCCAGCAGTCTACGACCGAAGGAGTCGTCCCTGGGTGACGAGCAGTACTTC.

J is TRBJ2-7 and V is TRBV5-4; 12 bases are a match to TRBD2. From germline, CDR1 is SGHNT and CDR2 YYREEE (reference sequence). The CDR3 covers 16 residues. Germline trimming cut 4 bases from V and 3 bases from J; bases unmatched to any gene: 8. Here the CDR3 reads CASSGPSGRAIYEQYF. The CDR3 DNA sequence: TGTGCCAGCAGCGGCCCTAGCGGGAGGGCCATCTACGAGCAGTACTTC.

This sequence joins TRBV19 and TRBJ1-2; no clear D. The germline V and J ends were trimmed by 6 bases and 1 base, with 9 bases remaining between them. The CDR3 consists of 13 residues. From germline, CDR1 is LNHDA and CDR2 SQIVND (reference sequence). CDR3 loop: CASRPAGNYGYTF. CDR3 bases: TGTGCCAGTAGGCCTGCGGGTAACTATGGCTACACCTTC.

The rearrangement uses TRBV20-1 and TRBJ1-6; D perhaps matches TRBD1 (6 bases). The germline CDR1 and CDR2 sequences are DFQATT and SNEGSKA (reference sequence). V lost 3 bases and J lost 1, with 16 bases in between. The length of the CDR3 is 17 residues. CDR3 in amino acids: CSASSQGMSSYNSPLHF. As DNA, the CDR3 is TGCAGTGCTAGTAGTCAGGGGATGTCGTCCTATAATTCACCCCTCCACTTT.

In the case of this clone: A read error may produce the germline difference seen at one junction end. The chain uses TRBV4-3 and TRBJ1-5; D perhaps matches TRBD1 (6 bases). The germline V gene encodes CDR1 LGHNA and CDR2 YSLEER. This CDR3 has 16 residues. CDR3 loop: CASSKEAGVSNQPQHF. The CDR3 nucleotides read TGCGCCAGCAGCAAAGAAGCAGGGGTTTCCAATCAGCCCCAGCATTTT.

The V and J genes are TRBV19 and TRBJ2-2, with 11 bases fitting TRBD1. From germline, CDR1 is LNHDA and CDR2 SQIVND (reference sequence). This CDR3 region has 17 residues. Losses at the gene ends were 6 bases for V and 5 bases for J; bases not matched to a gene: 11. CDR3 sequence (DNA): TGTGCCAGTAGAGACCTGTTGGGACAGGGGGTTACCGGGGAGCTGTTTTTT. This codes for CASRDLLGQGVTGELFF.

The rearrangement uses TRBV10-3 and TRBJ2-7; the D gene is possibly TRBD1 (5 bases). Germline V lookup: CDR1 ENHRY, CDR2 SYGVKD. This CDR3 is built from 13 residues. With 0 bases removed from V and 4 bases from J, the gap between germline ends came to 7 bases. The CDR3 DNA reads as TGTGCCATCAGTGAGTCCGCAGGGTACGAGCAGTACTTC. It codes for CAISESAGYEQYF.